The rows below give T cell receptor beta chains drawn from one sample of a study of blood T cells in healthy people across ages. TCRdb called the 5' RACE reads again in MiXCR, with one record for every CDR3 protein. This sample has 1,800,000 or so distinct CDR3 sequences; approximately 40% occur once, and the top ten carry 20% to 25%. The sample taken for sequencing was blood. Source of these receptors: a human donor in good health. The CDR3 runs from the conserved cysteine through the conserved F or W. The D gene is left open where the match is weak. Size is omitted from some rows. Given values are once, few, many or a class for expanded clones.

abundance	d_gene	v_gene	j_gene	CDR3aa	CDR3nt
few	TRBD1	TRBV12-3/TRBV12-4	TRBJ1-6	CASVRTGAYNSPLHF	TGTGCCAGCGTCCGGACAGGTGCCTATAATTCACCCCTCCACTTT
-	-	TRBV24-1	TRBJ2-3	CALERGRTDTQYF	TGTGCCCTAGAGCGAGGGCGCACAGATACGCAGTATTTT
-	-	TRBV7-8	TRBJ2-7	CASSLRTNEQYF	TGTGCCAGCAGCCTCCGGACTAACGAGCAGTACTTC
few	TRBD1	TRBV15	TRBJ2-1	CATSREDRAYNEQFF	TGTGCCACCAGCAGAGAGGACAGGGCCTACAATGAGCAGTTCTTC
-	-	TRBV27	TRBJ1-1	CASSLLLPANTEAFF	TGTGCCAGCAGTTTGCTATTACCCGCGAACACTGAAGCTTTCTTT
-	-	TRBV29-1	TRBJ1-2	CSVANINRDGGGYGYTF	TGCAGCGTTGCAAATATAAACCGGGACGGGGGAGGCTATGGCTACACCTTC
-	-	TRBV6-6	TRBJ1-1	CASILGRSGGITEAFF	TGTGCCAGCATCCTAGGCCGGTCCGGGGGTATCACTGAAGCTTTCTTT
few	-	TRBV19	TRBJ1-2	CASSMWGSNYGYTF	TGTGCCAGTAGTATGTGGGGAAGTAACTATGGCTACACCTTC
few	-	TRBV12-3/TRBV12-4	TRBJ1-2	CASNDGGPRYGYTF	TGTGCCAGCAATGACGGCGGCCCTCGATATGGCTACACCTTC
many	TRBD2	TRBV6-2/TRBV6-3	TRBJ2-1	CASSRGGLYNEQFF	TGTGCCAGCAGTCGGGGGGGCCTTTACAATGAGCAGTTCTTC
-	-	TRBV20-1	TRBJ2-7	CSAETPGAEQYF	TGCAGTGCCGAGACCCCAGGTGCCGAGCAGTACTTC
few	TRBD2	TRBV20-1	TRBJ2-1	CSVPQRGLDEQFF	TGCAGTGTCCCCCAGCGGGGGTTGGATGAGCAGTTCTTC
-	-	TRBV7-9	TRBJ1-1	CASSLGEIRWDTEAFF	TGTGCCAGCAGCTTAGGAGAAATCAGGTGGGACACTGAAGCTTTCTTT
-	-	TRBV12-3/TRBV12-4	TRBJ2-1	CASSLVGYESSYNEQFF	TGTGCCAGCAGTTTAGTAGGGTATGAGAGCTCCTACAATGAGCAGTTCTTC
-	-	TRBV5-1	TRBJ2-5	CASSLGSTDGTQYF	TGCGCCAGCAGCTTGGGTTCGACGGACGGAACCCAGTACTTC
once	TRBD1	TRBV3-1	TRBJ2-1	CASSLGTGGEFF	TGTGCCAGCAGCCTTGGGACAGGCGGGGAGTTCTTC
few	-	TRBV2	TRBJ2-4	CASSIWGGSPQSSPPNKNIQYF	TGTGCCAGCAGTATCTGGGGTGGATCCCCACAAAGCTCACCCCCAAACAAAAACATTCAGTACTTC
-	-	TRBV6-1	TRBJ1-6	CASTRGGRGGRLIYSPLHF	TGTGCCAGCACCCGAGGGGGACGGGGAGGCCGACTGATTTACTCACCCCTCCACTTT
few	-	TRBV20-1	TRBJ1-1	CSARGETNTEAFF	TGCAGTGCCCGTGGGGAGACGAACACTGAAGCTTTCTTT
few	-	TRBV29-1	TRBJ2-1	CSVEEAGRSYNEQFF	TGCAGCGTAGAAGAGGCAGGGCGTTCCTACAATGAGCAGTTCTTC
-	-	TRBV4-3	TRBJ2-1	CASSQELRNEQFF	TGCGCCAGCAGCCAAGAGTTACGAAATGAGCAGTTCTTC
once	TRBD2	TRBV19	TRBJ2-3	CASRTSGPVHTDTQYF	TGTGCCAGTCGGACTAGCGGACCCGTGCACACAGATACGCAGTATTTT
few	TRBD1	TRBV7-2	TRBJ2-7	CASSLGQAITYEQYF	TGTGCCAGCAGCTTGGGACAGGCGATAACCTACGAGCAGTACTTC
few	TRBD1	TRBV7-9	TRBJ1-2	CASSLGTGFSSGYTF	TGTGCCAGCAGCCTAGGGACAGGGTTCTCTAGTGGCTACACCTTC